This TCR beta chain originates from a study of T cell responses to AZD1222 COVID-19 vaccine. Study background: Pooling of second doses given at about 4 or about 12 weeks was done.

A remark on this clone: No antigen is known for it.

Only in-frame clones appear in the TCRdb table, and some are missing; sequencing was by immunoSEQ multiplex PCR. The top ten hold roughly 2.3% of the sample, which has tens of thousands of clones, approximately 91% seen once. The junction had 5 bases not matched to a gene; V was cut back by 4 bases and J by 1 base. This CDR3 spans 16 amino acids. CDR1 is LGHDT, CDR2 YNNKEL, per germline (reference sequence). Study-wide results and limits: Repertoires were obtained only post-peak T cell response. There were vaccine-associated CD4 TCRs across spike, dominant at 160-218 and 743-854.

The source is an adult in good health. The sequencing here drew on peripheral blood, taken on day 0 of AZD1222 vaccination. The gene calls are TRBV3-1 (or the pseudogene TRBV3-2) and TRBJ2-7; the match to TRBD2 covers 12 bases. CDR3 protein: CASSPGLAGFSYEQYF. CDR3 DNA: TGTGCCAGCAGCCCCGGACTAGCGGGGTTTTCCTACGAGCAGTACTTC.